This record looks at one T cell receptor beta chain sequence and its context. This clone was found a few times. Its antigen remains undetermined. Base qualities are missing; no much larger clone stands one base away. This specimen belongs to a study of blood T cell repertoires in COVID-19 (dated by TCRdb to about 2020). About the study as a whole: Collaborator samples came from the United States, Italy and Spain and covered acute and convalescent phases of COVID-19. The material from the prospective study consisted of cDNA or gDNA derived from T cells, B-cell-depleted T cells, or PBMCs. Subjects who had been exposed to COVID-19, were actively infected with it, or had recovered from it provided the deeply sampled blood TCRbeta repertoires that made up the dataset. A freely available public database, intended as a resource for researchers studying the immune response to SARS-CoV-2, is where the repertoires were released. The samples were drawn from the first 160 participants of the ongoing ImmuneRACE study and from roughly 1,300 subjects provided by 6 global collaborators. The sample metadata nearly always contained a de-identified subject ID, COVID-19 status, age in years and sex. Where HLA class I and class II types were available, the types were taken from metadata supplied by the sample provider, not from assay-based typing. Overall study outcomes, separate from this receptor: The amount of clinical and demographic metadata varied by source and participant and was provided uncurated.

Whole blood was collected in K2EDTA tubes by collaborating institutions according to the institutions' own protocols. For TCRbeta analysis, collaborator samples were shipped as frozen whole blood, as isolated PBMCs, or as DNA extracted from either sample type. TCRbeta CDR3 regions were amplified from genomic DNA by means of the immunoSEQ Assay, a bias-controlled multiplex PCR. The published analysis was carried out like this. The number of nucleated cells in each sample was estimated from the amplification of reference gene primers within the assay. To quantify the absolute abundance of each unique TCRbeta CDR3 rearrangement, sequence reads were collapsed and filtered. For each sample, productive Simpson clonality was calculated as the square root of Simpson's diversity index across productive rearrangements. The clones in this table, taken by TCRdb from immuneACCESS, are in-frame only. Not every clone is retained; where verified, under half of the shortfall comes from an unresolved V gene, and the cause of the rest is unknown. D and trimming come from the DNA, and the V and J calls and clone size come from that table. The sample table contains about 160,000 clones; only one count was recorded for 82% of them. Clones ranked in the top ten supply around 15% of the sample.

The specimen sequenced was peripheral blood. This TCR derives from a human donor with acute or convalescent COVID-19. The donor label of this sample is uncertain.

The CDR3 protein: CASSLERGGRYEQYF. The DNA sequence is as follows: TGTGCCAGCAGCTTAGAGCGGGGGGGCCGGTACGAGCAGTACTTC. The V and J genes are TRBV7-8 and TRBJ2-7, with 10 bases in between that match TRBD2. CDR1 and CDR2 are read off the germline V gene as SGHVS and FQNEAQ. From the cysteine up to the phenylalanine, the CDR3 has a length of 15 residues. Here the CDR3 DNA is all that survives: 45 bases in frame from base 1. V loses 1 base at its end and J loses 4 bases; junction bases beyond the gene matches: 4. Reference TRBV7-8 and TRBJ2-7 proteins supply the regions before and after the CDR3; the full variable domain is: GAGVSQSPRYKVAKRGQDVALRCDPISGHVSLFWYQQALGQGPEFLTYFQNEAQLDKSGLPSDRFFAERPEGSVSTLKIQRTQQEDSAVYLCASSLERGGRYEQYFGPGTRLTVT.